This TCR beta chain was sequenced in a study of blood T cells in healthy people across ages. With a J-beta primer mix and a sample-barcoded 5' primer, a second PCR ran about 7 to 12 cycles. MiXCR, run by TCRdb on the 5' RACE reads, gives a single entry per CDR3 protein. This table holds hundreds of thousands of distinct CDR3 sequences, under 30% found once. The germline V gene has CDR1 SGHRS and CDR2 YFSETQ. V dropped 9 bases and J dropped 5 bases, with 18 bases sitting between them. The CDR3 covers 14 residues. Sequencing was carried out using blood. The source of this sequence is a woman aged 80 or older in good health. The chain has TRBV5-1 and TRBJ1-3; the D gene is possibly TRBD1 (5 bases). DNA for the CDR3: TGCGCCATCGATCCCGGGGCGTCAAGAAACACCATATATTTT. This gives the protein CAIDPGASRNTIYF.